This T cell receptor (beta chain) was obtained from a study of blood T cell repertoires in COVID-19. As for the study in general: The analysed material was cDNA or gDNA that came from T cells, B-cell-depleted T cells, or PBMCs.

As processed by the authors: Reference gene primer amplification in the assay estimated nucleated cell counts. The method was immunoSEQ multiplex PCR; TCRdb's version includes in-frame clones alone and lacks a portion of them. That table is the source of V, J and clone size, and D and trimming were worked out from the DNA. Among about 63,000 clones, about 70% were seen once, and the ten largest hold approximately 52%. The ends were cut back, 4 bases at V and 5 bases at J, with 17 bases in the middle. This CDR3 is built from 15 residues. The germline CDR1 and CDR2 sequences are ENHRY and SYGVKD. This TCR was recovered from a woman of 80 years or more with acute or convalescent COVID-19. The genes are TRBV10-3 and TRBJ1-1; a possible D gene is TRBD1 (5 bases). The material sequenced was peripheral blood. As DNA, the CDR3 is TGTGCCATCAGTGCTCAGCGGGGCGAGGGTACTGAAGCTTTCTTT. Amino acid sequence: CAISAQRGEGTEAFF.